A selection of T cell receptor beta chains follows, all from one sample in a study of blood T cells in healthy people across ages. TCRdb called the 5' RACE reads again in MiXCR, with one record for every CDR3 protein. Altogether 1.5 million to 2 million distinct CDR3 sequences are present, 28% being singletons, with the ten largest covering 7.7%. The sequenced sample was blood. The receptors were gathered from a woman in her thirties in good health. The CDR3 runs from the conserved cysteine through the conserved F or W. D genes are given only for firm matches. Size is stated for part of the rows, as once, few or many counts, or as a class when the clone is expanded.

>NA|TRBJ1-1|TRBV9|NA
CASTQGIMNTEAFF
TGTGCCAGCACCCAGGGGATTATGAACACTGAAGCTTTCTTT
>many|TRBJ2-5|TRBV12-3/TRBV12-4|TRBD2
CASRKTSGEETQYF
TGTGCCAGCAGGAAGACTAGCGGGGAAGAGACCCAGTACTTC
>many|TRBJ1-2|TRBV12-3/TRBV12-4|TRBD1
CASSPWTGHSYGYTF
TGTGCCAGCAGTCCCTGGACAGGGCATAGCTATGGCTACACCTTC
>few|TRBJ2-3|TRBV7-2|NA
CASSSRRDRTDTQYF
TGTGCCAGCAGCTCCCGGCGGGATCGCACAGATACGCAGTATTTT
>few|TRBJ2-7|TRBV14|NA
CASSHKPPLVDEQYF
TGTGCCAGCAGCCATAAGCCTCCCCTCGTCGACGAGCAGTACTTC
>few|TRBJ1-1|TRBV5-1|NA
CASSLGTVMNTEAFF
TGCGCCAGCAGCTTGGGGACAGTCATGAACACTGAAGCTTTCTTT
>once|TRBJ2-7|TRBV3-2|NA
CASSLQDQYF
TGTGCCAGCAGCCTGCAGGACCAGTACTTC
>few|TRBJ2-7|TRBV7-2|NA
CASSLQDNSYEQYF
TGTGCCAGCAGCTTGCAGGATAACTCCTACGAGCAGTACTTC
>NA|TRBJ1-6|TRBV5-5|TRBD1
CASSRGTARSPLHF
TGTGCCAGCAGCCGAGGGACAGCTAGATCACCCCTCCACTTT
>few|TRBJ2-1|TRBV2|TRBD2
CVSSVGLAGGLGFF
TGTGTCAGCAGCGTAGGACTAGCGGGAGGCCTGGGGTTCTTC
>few|TRBJ2-1|TRBV7-2|TRBD2
CALTSGSSSYNEQFF
TGTGCTTTGACTAGCGGGAGTTCGTCCTACAATGAGCAGTTCTTC
>NA|TRBJ1-2|TRBV5-6|NA
CASSFRGAQGDGYTF
TGTGCCAGCAGCTTCCGGGGTGCACAGGGTGATGGCTACACCTTC
>NA|TRBJ2-3|TRBV28|NA
CASRCTTDTQYF
TGTGCCAGCCGATGCACAACAGATACGCAGTATTTT
>few|TRBJ1-6|TRBV5-1|TRBD1
CAGSLEGAYSPLHF
TGCGCCGGCAGCTTGGAGGGGGCGTATTCACCCCTCCACTTT
>NA|TRBJ2-1|TRBV18|NA
CASSFPSVDEQFF
TGTGCCAGCTCGTTTCCTTCCGTCGATGAGCAGTTCTTC
>many|TRBJ2-4|TRBV29-1|NA
CSVIRGAENIQYF
TGCAGCGTAATTAGGGGGGCGGAAAACATTCAGTACTTC
>NA|TRBJ2-1|TRBV7-2|TRBD1
CASSHGTGGPNEQFF
TGTGCCAGCAGCCACGGGACAGGGGGCCCCAATGAGCAGTTCTTC
>NA|TRBJ2-1|TRBV20-1|TRBD1
CSAPTGGAYNEQFF
TGCAGTGCTCCCACAGGGGGCGCCTACAATGAGCAGTTCTTC
>NA|TRBJ2-7|TRBV2|NA
CASSGEGRWGEQYF
TGTGCCAGCAGTGGTGAAGGTCGCTGGGGCGAGCAGTACTTC
>NA|TRBJ2-1|TRBV10-3|NA
CAISPGAGQKSTLGNEQFF
TGTGCCATCAGTCCTGGAGCGGGACAGAAATCCACCCTCGGCAATGAGCAGTTCTTC
>few|TRBJ1-2|TRBV10-2|NA
CASSDRGAGYGYTF
TGCGCCAGCAGCGACCGAGGGGCAGGATATGGCTACACCTTC
>few|TRBJ1-5|TRBV12-3/TRBV12-4|NA
CASSTRDPDQPQHF
TGTGCCAGCAGTACCCGGGACCCTGATCAGCCCCAGCATTTT
>NA|TRBJ1-4|TRBV5-4|NA
CASSSGRPGEKLFF
TGTGCCAGCAGCTCCGGCAGACCGGGAGAAAAACTGTTTTTT
>NA|TRBJ1-4|TRBV29-1|NA
CSVSDRRDSNEKLFF
TGCAGCGTTTCGGACAGACGCGACTCTAATGAAAAACTGTTTTTT
>few|TRBJ2-7|TRBV14|NA
CASSPSTREQYF
TGTGCCAGCAGCCCCAGTACCCGCGAGCAGTACTTC
>NA|TRBJ2-3|TRBV5-1|NA
CASSPTASETTQYF
TGCGCCAGCAGCCCCACCGCGAGCGAGACTACGCAGTATTTT